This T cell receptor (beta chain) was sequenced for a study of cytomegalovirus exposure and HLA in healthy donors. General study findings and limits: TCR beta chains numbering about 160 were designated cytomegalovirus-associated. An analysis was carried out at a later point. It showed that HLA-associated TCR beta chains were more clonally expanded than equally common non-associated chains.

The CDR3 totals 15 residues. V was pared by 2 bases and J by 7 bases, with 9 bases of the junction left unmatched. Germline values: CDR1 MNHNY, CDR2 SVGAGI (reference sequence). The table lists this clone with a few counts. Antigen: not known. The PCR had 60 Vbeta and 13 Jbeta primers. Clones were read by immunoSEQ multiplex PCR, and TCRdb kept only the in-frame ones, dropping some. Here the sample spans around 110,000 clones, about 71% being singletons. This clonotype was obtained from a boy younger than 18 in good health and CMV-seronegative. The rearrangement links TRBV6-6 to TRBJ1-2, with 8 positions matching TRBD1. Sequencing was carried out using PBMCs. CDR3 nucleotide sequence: TGTGCCAGCAGTTACAGTGACAGGGGTAGCGGTGGCTACACCTTC. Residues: CASSYSDRGSGGYTF.